The clone carrying this T cell receptor beta chain was picked up many times. Using unique molecular identifiers, the investigators prepared the TCRbeta library. One entry per CDR3 protein results from TCRdb running MiXCR on the PCR reads. The table records approximately 250,000 distinct CDR3 sequences, approximately 9.8% of them present only once. The CDR3 sequence is 13 residues long. Germline loops: CDR1 SQVTM, CDR2 ANQGSEA. Trimming pared 3 bases from V and 0 bases from J, leaving 3 bases between. This sample was included in a study of T-cell reconstitution after alpha-beta-depleted transplantation in children.

The receptor was isolated from a human donor who donated a stem cell graft to a child with SCID. This specimen consisted of PBMCs from the stem cell graft donor, obtained from the stem cell graft. This chain connects TRBV29-1 to TRBJ2-6; D not resolved. CDR3 residues: CSVEGSGANVLTF. In DNA, the CDR3 is TGCAGCGTTGAGGGCTCTGGGGCCAACGTCCTGACTTTC.